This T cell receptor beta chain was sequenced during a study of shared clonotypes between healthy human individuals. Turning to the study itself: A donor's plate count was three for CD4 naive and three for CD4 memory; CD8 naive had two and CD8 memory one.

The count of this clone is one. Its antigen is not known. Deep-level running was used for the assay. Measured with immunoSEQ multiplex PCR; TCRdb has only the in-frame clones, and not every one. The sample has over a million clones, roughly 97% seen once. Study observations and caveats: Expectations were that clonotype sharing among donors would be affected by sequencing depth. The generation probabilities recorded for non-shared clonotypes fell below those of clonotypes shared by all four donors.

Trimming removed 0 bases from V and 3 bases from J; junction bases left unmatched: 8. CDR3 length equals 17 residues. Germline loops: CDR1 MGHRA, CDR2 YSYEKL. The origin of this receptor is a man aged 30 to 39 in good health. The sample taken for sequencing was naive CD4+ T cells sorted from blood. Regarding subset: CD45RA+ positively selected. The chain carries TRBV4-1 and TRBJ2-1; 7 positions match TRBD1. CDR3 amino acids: CASSQEGQGTVYNEQFF. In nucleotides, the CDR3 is TGCGCCAGCAGCCAAGAGGGCCAAGGGACAGTCTACAATGAGCAGTTCTTC.